Here is one TCR beta chain with its context. Antigen unknown. TCRdb reprocessed the 5' RACE reads with MiXCR, giving one entry per CDR3 protein. The repertoire holds around 130,000 distinct CDR3 sequences, approximately 5.9% seen once, with roughly 2% in the top ten. The sample comes from a study of T-cell memory formation after mild COVID-19. About the research overall: Each donor largely had its own TCR clusters. Notes on the study in general: Clones that shrank (day 15 to 85) were balanced CD4/CD8, whereas later expanders leaned CD4+. Memory cells collected pre-infection included some clones that later responded, suggesting cross-reactive memory joined. CM and EM subsets held most contracting CD4+ clones; EMRA held CD8+ ones.

Germline V gene lookup returns CDR1 LNHDA and CDR2 SQIVND (reference sequence). The CDR3 contains 17 residues. V lost 4 bases, J lost 4 bases, and 12 bases stayed unmatched. The sample consisted of PBMCs or a T cell subset sorted from them (not recorded which). The chain links TRBV19 to TRBJ1-5; 8 bases are a match to TRBD1. The sequence came from an adult woman who had mild COVID-19 (a few samples of this study predate the infection). Cell type and time point are not known. The CDR3 nucleotides are TGTGCCAGTAGTACTCCCAGGGGGCGTTATGAGAATCAGCCCCAGCATTTT. Translation gives CASSTPRGRYENQPQHF.